This T cell receptor beta chain was found in a study of cytomegalovirus exposure and HLA in healthy donors. Germline V gives CDR1 LNHDA, CDR2 SQIVND (reference sequence). This CDR3 comprises 13 residues. V lost 5 bases and J lost 7; bases outside the gene matches: 1. PCR used 60 Vbeta primers and 13 Jbeta primers. TCRdb's table, derived via immunoSEQ multiplex PCR, lists solely in-frame clones and lacks some. This table holds roughly 70,000 clones, under 80% found once. The chain couples TRBV19 to TRBJ2-1; 11 bases are shared with TRBD2. Sequencing input: PBMCs. This clonotype originated in a male donor in good health and CMV-seropositive. CDR3 protein: CASSPSGRNEQFF. In nucleotides, the CDR3 is TGTGCCAGTAGTCCTAGCGGGAGGAATGAGCAGTTCTTC.